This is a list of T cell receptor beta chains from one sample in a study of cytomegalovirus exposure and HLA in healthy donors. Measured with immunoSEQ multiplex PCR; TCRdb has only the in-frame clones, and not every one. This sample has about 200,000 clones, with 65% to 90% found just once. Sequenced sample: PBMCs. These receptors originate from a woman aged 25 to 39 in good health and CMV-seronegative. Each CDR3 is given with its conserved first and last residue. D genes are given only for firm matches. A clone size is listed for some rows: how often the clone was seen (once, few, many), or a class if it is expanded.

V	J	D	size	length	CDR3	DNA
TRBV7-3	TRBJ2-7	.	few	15	CASSLYGGIPYEQYF	TGTGCCAGCAGCTTATACGGCGGAATCCCCTACGAGCAGTACTTC
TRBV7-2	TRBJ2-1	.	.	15	CASSHSNWRSDEQFF	TGTGCCAGCAGCCACAGTAACTGGCGTTCGGATGAGCAGTTCTTC
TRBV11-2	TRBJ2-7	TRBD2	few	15	CASRILAGSSYEQYF	TGTGCCAGCAGGATACTAGCGGGGAGTTCCTACGAGCAGTACTTC
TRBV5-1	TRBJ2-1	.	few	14	CASSLPGVRNEQFF	TGCGCCAGCAGCTTACCCGGGGTTCGTAATGAGCAGTTCTTC
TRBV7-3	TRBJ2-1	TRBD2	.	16	CASSLGGTSAYNEQFF	TGTGCCAGCAGCTTAGGAGGGACTAGCGCCTACAATGAGCAGTTCTTC
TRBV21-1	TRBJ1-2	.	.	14	CASSTPTGAVDYTF	TGTGCCAGCAGCACCCCAACAGGGGCCGTCGACTACACCTTC
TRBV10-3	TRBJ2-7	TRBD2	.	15	CAIRPSGGTAYEQYF	TGTGCCATCAGACCTAGCGGGGGGACCGCCTACGAGCAGTACTTC
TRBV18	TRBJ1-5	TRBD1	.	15	CASSPGTGGNQPQHF	TGTGCCAGCTCACCAGGGACAGGGGGCAATCAGCCCCAGCATTTT
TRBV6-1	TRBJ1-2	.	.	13	CASRTDRNYGYTF	TGTGCCAGCAGGACCGACAGGAACTATGGCTACACCTTC
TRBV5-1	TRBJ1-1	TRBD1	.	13	CASTDRGNTEAFF	TGCGCCAGCACTGACAGGGGGAACACTGAAGCTTTCTTT
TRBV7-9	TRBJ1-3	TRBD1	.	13	CASRRDSLNTIYF	TGTGCCAGCAGGCGGGACAGCTTGAACACCATATATTTT
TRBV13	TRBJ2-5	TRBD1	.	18	CASSLVGGTGGFEETQYF	TGTGCCAGCAGTCTTGTAGGGGGGACAGGGGGCTTCGAAGAGACCCAGTACTTC